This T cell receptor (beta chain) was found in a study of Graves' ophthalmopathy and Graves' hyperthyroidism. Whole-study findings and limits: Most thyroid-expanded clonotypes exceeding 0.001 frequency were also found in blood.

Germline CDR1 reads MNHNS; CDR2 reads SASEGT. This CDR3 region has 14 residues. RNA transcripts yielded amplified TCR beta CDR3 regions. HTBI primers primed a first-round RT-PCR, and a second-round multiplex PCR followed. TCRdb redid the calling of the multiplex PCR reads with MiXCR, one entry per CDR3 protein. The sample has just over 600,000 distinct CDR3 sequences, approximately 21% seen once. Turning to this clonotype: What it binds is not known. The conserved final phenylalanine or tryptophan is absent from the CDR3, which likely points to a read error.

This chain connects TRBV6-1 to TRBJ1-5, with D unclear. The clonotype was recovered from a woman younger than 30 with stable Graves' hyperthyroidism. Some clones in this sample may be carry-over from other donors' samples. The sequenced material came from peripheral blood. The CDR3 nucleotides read TGTGCCGGCAGTCCTTTGGGCGGCAATCAGCCCCAGCATTTG. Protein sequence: CAGSPLGGNQPQHL.